The following is a TCR beta chain sequence with its context. The data were obtained in a study of technical replicates of blood from a few donors. Sequencing used immunoSEQ multiplex PCR; TCRdb keeps in-frame clones, though not all of them. The repertoire holds 74,000 or so clones, with nearly 95% as singletons. This CDR3 has 13 amino acids. V lost 6 bases, J lost 4 bases, and 12 bases lay in between. Per the germline V gene, CDR1 is MNHEY and CDR2 is SVGAGI. Sequencing was done on a sample of T cells isolated from PBMCs. The clonotype originates from a human donor in good health. The chain combines TRBV6-5 with TRBJ2-5; D is unclear. This CDR3 reads CASRNQWPETQYF. CDR3 in DNA: TGTGCCAGCAGGAACCAGTGGCCAGAGACCCAGTACTTC.